The T cell receptor (beta chain) described here comes from a study of identifying expanded T cells in peripheral blood. Findings and caveats of the study: Across healthy donors, higher total template counts meant significantly greater roughly 2-week count variance.

Comment on this clone: Antigen: not known.

The germline V gene has CDR1 SGDLS and CDR2 YYNGEE. V was cut by 4 bases and J by 0 bases, with 3 bases left in between. The CDR3 extends over 12 amino acids. Method: immunoSEQ multiplex PCR; TCRdb's copy keeps in-frame clones and lacks some. The data contain about 100,000 clones, approximately 88% of them seen just once; the ten biggest clones take up around 5%. The TCR originated in a person aged 18-70 years in good health. The sequenced sample was blood. The rearrangement uses TRBV9 and TRBJ2-3; D unresolved. The CDR3 coding sequence is TGTGCCAGCAGCCATAGCACAGATACGCAGTATTTT. Translating gives CASSHSTDTQYF.